This T cell receptor beta chain was found in a study of blood T cell repertoires in COVID-19. Study at large: Acute and convalescent COVID-19 specimens originated in the United States, Italy and Spain. PBMCs, B-cell-depleted T cells, or T cells were the source of the cDNA or gDNA that made up the material.

Source study methods: Estimation of nucleated cell counts relied on the amplification of reference gene primers. Here immunoSEQ multiplex PCR was the method, and the copy in TCRdb shows in-frame clones only, minus some. V, J and clone size are those of that table, while D and trimming were read from the DNA. The data contain roughly 100,000 clones, 80% to 85% of them seen just once; the ten biggest clones take up 4.1%. The germline V gene has CDR1 SGHTA and CDR2 FQGNSA. CDR3 length equals 15 residues. With 6 bases clipped from V and 6 bases from J, the junction kept 11 bases outside the gene matches.

Sequenced input: peripheral blood. The chain links TRBV7-2 to TRBJ2-1; 7 positions agree with TRBD2. The source of this sequence is a man aged 55 to 70 with acute or convalescent COVID-19. DNA of the CDR3: TGTGCCAGCAGGGGCGGGCGGGAGATCCCCAATGAGCAGTTCTTC. Its translation is CASRGGREIPNEQFF.